Following are 18 T cell receptor beta chains from one sample sequenced in a study of cytomegalovirus exposure and HLA in healthy donors. 60 Vbeta and 13 Jbeta primers were used in PCR. TCRdb keeps only in-frame clones here, not all; method: immunoSEQ multiplex PCR. The table lists some 120,000 clones, roughly 80% of them singletons. The sequencing input was PBMCs. These receptor sequences come from a young man in good health and CMV-seronegative.

The gene calls are TRBV28 and TRBJ2-7; TRBD2 aligns across 10 bases. Germline V gene sequence: CDR1 MDHEN, CDR2 SYDVKM. V was pared by 6 bases and J by 5 bases, with 10 bases of the junction left unmatched. This CDR3 is built from 15 residues. CDR3 DNA sequence: TGTGCCAGCAGCAATCTCGATAGCGGGAGGAACGAGCAGTACTTC. Its translation is CASSNLDSGRNEQYF. Drawing the rest from reference TRBV28 and TRBJ2-7, the complete variable domain is DVKVTQSSRYLVKRTGEKVFLECVQDMDHENMFWYRQDPGLGLRLIYFSYDVKMKEKGDIPEGYSVSREKKERFSLILESASTNQTSMYLCASSNLDSGRNEQYFGPGTRLTVT.

V usage is TRBV7-8 and J usage is TRBJ1-5; a possible D gene is TRBD1 (5 bases). Trimming shortened V by 2 bases and J by 3 bases, and 11 bases separated the two germline ends. CDR3 size: 15 residues. CDR1 is SGHVS, CDR2 FQNEAQ, per germline. The CDR3 coding sequence is TGTGCCAGCAGCTTACTTTCAGGGTACAATCAGCCCCAGCATTTT. It translates to CASSLLSGYNQPQHF.

The rearrangement joins TRBV19 to TRBJ1-5; TRBD1 matches 12 bases. Germline V lookup: CDR1 LNHDA, CDR2 SQIVND (reference sequence). The CDR3 has 16 amino acids. V was clipped by 5 bases and J by 7 bases; unmatched bases: 9. Here the CDR3 DNA reads TGTGCCAGTAGTGCTCTACGGGACAGGGGGCAACAGCCCCAGCATTTT. It yields the protein CASSALRDRGQQPQHF.

The V call is TRBV10-1, the J call TRBJ2-1; 10 positions agree with TRBD2. CDR3 length: 15 amino acids. The junction had 4 bases not matched to a gene; V was cut back by 3 bases and J by 5 bases. Germline lookup yields CDR1 WNHNN and CDR2 SYGVQD (reference sequence). CDR3: CASSEGTSDHNEQFF. CDR3 DNA: TGCGCCAGCAGTGAAGGGACTAGCGACCACAATGAGCAGTTCTTC.

In DNA form, the CDR3 reads TGTGCCAGCAGGACCGGGACAGGCTTCGAGCAGTACTTC. It yields the protein CASRTGTGFEQYF. The J gene is TRBJ2-7, the V gene TRBV6-5; 8 nucleotides line up with TRBD1. CDR1 and CDR2 from the germline V gene are MNHEY and SVGAGI. Trimming cost V 6 bases and J 6 bases; bases outside gene matches: 7. The length of the CDR3 is 13 residues.

The chain carries TRBV6-1 and TRBJ2-5; possibly TRBD2 for D (5 bases). The CDR3 length is 13 residues. The germline V gene has CDR1 MNHNS and CDR2 SASEGT. V gave up 3 bases and J gave up 5 bases, with 10 bases separating them. DNA for the CDR3: TGTGCCAGCAGTGATATTACGGGGGAGACCCAGTACTTC. Encoded protein: CASSDITGETQYF.

This chain connects TRBV5-5 to TRBJ2-2; 7 bases line up with TRBD1. Germline V lookup: CDR1 SGHKS, CDR2 YYEKEE (reference sequence). V gave up 2 bases and J gave up 0 bases; unmatched junction bases: 4. This CDR3 comprises 16 residues. The chain's CDR3 is CASSLMGTANTGELFF. CDR3 coding DNA: TGTGCCAGCAGCTTAATGGGGACAGCGAACACCGGGGAGCTGTTTTTT.

This sequence joins TRBV19 and TRBJ2-1; 9 positions agree with TRBD1. Germline trimming cut 6 bases from V and 7 bases from J; bases unmatched to any gene: 13. The CDR3 loop spans 16 amino acids. The germline V gene has CDR1 LNHDA and CDR2 SQIVND (reference sequence). The CDR3 loop reads CASRQKQGAVKNEQFF. CDR3 nucleotide sequence: TGTGCCAGTAGGCAAAAACAGGGGGCTGTGAAAAATGAGCAGTTCTTC.

The V call is TRBV4-1, the J call TRBJ2-5, with 10 bases that match TRBD2. The V and J ends lost 3 bases and 9 bases, in that order; junction bases with no gene match: 16. This CDR3 has 17 amino acids. Germline V CDR1 and CDR2: MGHRA, YSYEKL. The CDR3 coding sequence is TGCGCCAGCAGCCACCAAGATTCACTAGCGGGGTCAGGGCCCCAGTACTTC. Its translation is CASSHQDSLAGSGPQYF.

This chain links TRBV13 with TRBJ2-7; 13 bases match TRBD2. Germline trimming cut 5 bases from V and 5 bases from J; bases unmatched to any gene: 6. The CDR3 length is 15 residues. Germline CDR1 reads PRHDT; CDR2 reads FYEKMQ (reference sequence). The CDR3 nucleotides are TGTGCCAGCAGCCCCCTAGGACTAGCGGGAGACGAGCAGTACTTC. The encoded protein is CASSPLGLAGDEQYF.

The chain combines TRBV21-1 with TRBJ1-2; TRBD1 is taken as the D call from the table, unchecked against the DNA. TRBV21-1 is assigned pseudogene status. This CDR3 has 12 amino acids. As DNA, the CDR3 is TGTGCCAGCAGCACAGGGTTAGATGGCTACACCTTC. Protein: CASSTGLDGYTF.

This chain uses TRBV5-1 with TRBJ1-1; D is unresolved. The CDR3 is 14 amino acids. Per the germline V gene, CDR1 is SGHRS and CDR2 is YFSETQ. V lost 5 bases, J lost 2 bases, and 13 bases lay in between. The CDR3: CASRVAGTNTEAFF. The CDR3 nucleotides read TGCGCCAGCAGGGTCGCGGGAACTAACACTGAAGCTTTCTTT.

The chain carries TRBV4-3 and TRBJ1-5; 9 positions agree with TRBD1. Trimming took 0 bases from V and 5 from J; bases not matched to a gene: 2. The CDR3 loop spans 15 amino acids. Germline lookup yields CDR1 LGHNA and CDR2 YSLEER. In DNA form, the CDR3 reads TGCGCCAGCAGCCAAGATTGGGACAGGGATCAGCCCCAGCATTTT. This encodes CASSQDWDRDQPQHF.

J is TRBJ1-5 and V is TRBV28; 9 positions match TRBD1. Germline lookup yields CDR1 MDHEN and CDR2 SYDVKM. CDR3 length: 14 residues. J gave up 4 bases and V 6 bases, and 4 bases lay outside the gene matches. The CDR3 loop reads CASRTGGLNQPQHF. The DNA of the CDR3 is TGTGCCAGCAGGACAGGGGGTTTGAATCAGCCCCAGCATTTT. Filled out from reference TRBV28 and TRBJ1-5, the complete variable domain reads DVKVTQSSRYLVKRTGEKVFLECVQDMDHENMFWYRQDPGLGLRLIYFSYDVKMKEKGDIPEGYSVSREKKERFSLILESASTNQTSMYLCASRTGGLNQPQHFGDGTRLSIL.

The chain couples TRBV7-9 to TRBJ2-1, with 11 positions matching TRBD1. V dropped 5 bases and J dropped 5; count of bases not matched to a gene: 5. There are 15 residues in the CDR3. Germline V gives CDR1 SEHNR, CDR2 FQNEAQ (reference sequence). The CDR3 spells CASSQGQGEHNEQFF. CDR3 DNA sequence: TGTGCCAGCAGCCAGGGACAGGGGGAACACAATGAGCAGTTCTTC.

The chain uses TRBV7-8 and TRBJ1-2; TRBD1 is a possible D gene (5 bases). The germline V and J ends were trimmed by 0 bases and 0 bases, with 5 bases remaining between them. CDR3 length: 14 amino acids. From germline, CDR1 is SGHVS and CDR2 FQNEAQ. The CDR3 spells CASSLARANYGYTF. The CDR3 coding sequence is TGTGCCAGCAGCTTAGCCAGGGCTAACTATGGCTACACCTTC.

The chain links TRBV9 to TRBJ1-2; D might be TRBD1 (6 bases). The CDR3 has 14 amino acids. The germline V gene has CDR1 SGDLS and CDR2 YYNGEE. V lost 3 bases and J lost 8, with 17 bases in between. CDR3 amino acids: CASSAQDSFVGYTF. CDR3 in DNA: TGTGCCAGCAGCGCTCAGGACAGTTTCGTCGGCTACACCTTC.

The chain carries TRBV2 and TRBJ2-3; TRBD2 matches 12 bases. The ends lost 7 bases at V and 10 bases at J; junction bases unmatched: 3. The germline V gene encodes CDR1 SNHLY and CDR2 FYNNEI. CDR3 length equals 12 residues. The CDR3 protein is CASTSGRVAQYF. In DNA form, the CDR3 reads TGTGCCAGCACTAGCGGGAGGGTGGCGCAGTATTTT.